The T cell receptor (beta chain) described here comes from a study of blood T cells in healthy people across ages. Study overall: The template switching approach captured approximately one barcoded beta molecule for every two T cells.

For the second PCR, which ran for roughly 6 to 11 cycles, a sample-barcoded 5' primer and a J-beta primer mix were used. TCRdb used MiXCR to reprocess the 5' RACE reads, holding one entry per CDR3 protein. The sample shows approximately 790,000 distinct CDR3 sequences, about 62% of them seen only once. The trim removed 2 bases at V and 5 bases at J, leaving 2 bases unmatched. The CDR3 covers 13 residues. Germline V CDR1 and CDR2: GTSNPN, SVGIG (reference sequence). The TCR sequence derives from a man aged 25 to 40 in good health. V and J are TRBV30 and TRBJ1-5; 8 bases align to TRBD1. The sequenced sample consisted of blood. CDR3 in amino acids: CAWSQDRDQPQHF. CDR3 in DNA: TGTGCCTGGAGTCAGGACAGGGATCAGCCCCAGCATTTT.